Below, 9 T cell receptor beta chains from the same sample are listed, as sequenced in a study of T cell responses to AZD1222 COVID-19 vaccine. Sequencing was performed with immunoSEQ multiplex PCR; in TCRdb, only in-frame clones are kept and a portion is missing. The sample holds 150,000 or so clones, roughly 87% seen once. This specimen was peripheral blood, taken on day 0 of AZD1222 vaccination. Receptor source: an adult in good health.

The genes are TRBV27 and TRBJ1-1; TRBD1 agrees at 8 bases. The germline V gene has CDR1 MNHEY and CDR2 SMNVEV (reference sequence). The CDR3 consists of 12 residues. V lost 5 bases and J lost 14; bases outside the gene matches: 10. CDR3 nucleotides: TGTGCCAGCAGTCGACAGGGGACAAGGGTATTCTTT. Translation gives CASSRQGTRVFF.

The genes are TRBV5-1 and TRBJ2-7; 7 nucleotides line up with TRBD2. V lost 2 bases to trimming and J lost 1 base; unmatched junction nucleotides: 6. CDR1 is SGHRS, CDR2 YFSETQ, per germline. The length of the CDR3 is 15 residues. The CDR3, as DNA: TGCGCCAGCAGCTTAGGGCCTAGCGGTTCCTACGAGCAGTACTTC. It is translated as CASSLGPSGSYEQYF.

The CDR3 region has the DNA TGCGCCAGCAGCCAAGGAGGTTGGCCAGACAACGGTGAAAAACTGTTTTTT. Translation gives CASSQGGWPDNGEKLFF. This chain joins TRBV4-1 and TRBJ1-4; the D is unclear. Germline V gene data show CDR1 as MGHRA and CDR2 as YSYEKL. V lost 1 base to trimming and J lost 7 bases, with 19 bases between them. The CDR3 covers 17 residues.

The CDR3, as DNA: TGTGCCAGCAGCTCACTTCTCGGACAGGGGCAAAACTATGGCTACACCTTC. It yields the protein CASSSLLGQGQNYGYTF. The chain uses TRBV28 and TRBJ1-2; 9 bases fit TRBD1. The junction had 13 bases not matched to a gene; V was cut back by 6 bases and J by 2 bases. The CDR3 spans 17 residues. CDR1 MDHEN and CDR2 SYDVKM come from the germline V gene.

The rearrangement joins TRBV9 to TRBJ1-4, with D uncertain. Trimming stripped 1 base from V and 5 bases from J, with 9 bases between. The CDR3 spans 14 residues. Looked up from germline, CDR1 is SGDLS and CDR2 is YYNGEE. The CDR3 coding sequence is TGTGCCAGCAGCGTAAGTCAGTTAAATGAAAAACTGTTTTTT. It encodes CASSVSQLNEKLFF.

The chain couples TRBV4-2 to TRBJ2-5; D gene ambiguous. This CDR3 is built from 16 residues. Looked up from germline, CDR1 is LGHNA and CDR2 is YNFKEQ. The germline V and J ends were trimmed by 1 base and 2 bases, with 14 bases remaining between them. DNA of the CDR3: TGTGCCAGCAGCCAAGGGCCTGGAAGGGATCAAGAGACCCAGTACTTC. It is translated as CASSQGPGRDQETQYF.

The chain joins TRBV5-1 to TRBJ1-1, with 9 bases matching TRBD1. V shed 1 base and J 3 bases; nucleotides not matched to a gene: 10. The CDR3 loop spans 17 amino acids. Germline assignment: CDR1 SGHRS and CDR2 YFSETQ. DNA for the CDR3: TGCGCCAGCAGCTTGTACGGACAGGGGATTAGGGACACTGAAGCTTTCTTT. Amino acids: CASSLYGQGIRDTEAFF. Supplemented by reference TRBV5-1 and TRBJ1-1, the full variable domain reads KAGVTQTPRYLIKTRGQQVTLSCSPISGHRSVSWYQQTPGQGLQFLFEYFSETQRNKGNFPGRFSGRQFSNSRSEMNVSTLELGDSALYLCASSLYGQGIRDTEAFFGQGTRLTVV.

CDR3 DNA: TGTGCCAGCAGCCAAGATTACGCAGATACGCAGTATTTT. This encodes CASSQDYADTQYF. The V call is TRBV14, the J call TRBJ2-3, with unresolved D. V lost 0 bases, J lost 4 bases, and 5 bases lay in between. The CDR3 has 13 residues. The V gene's germline CDR1 is SGHDN and CDR2 FVKESK.

The chain has TRBV5-5 and TRBJ2-5; 11 nucleotides match TRBD2. CDR1 is SGHKS, CDR2 YYEKEE, per germline (reference sequence). The CDR3 totals 15 residues. Trimming took 4 bases from V and 5 from J; bases not matched to a gene: 7. For the CDR3, the DNA is TGTGCCAGCAGCGGCGGGACTAGCGGTGGGGAGACCCAGTACTTC. Translated, it gives CASSGGTSGGETQYF.